Listed below are T cell receptor beta chains from one sample, sequenced in a study of neurological immune-mediated disorders. TCRdb reanalysed the 5' RACE reads using MiXCR and keeps one entry per CDR3 protein. The repertoire holds tens of thousands of distinct CDR3 sequences, with around 3.6% as singletons. The material sequenced was PBMCs. The source is a woman between 45 and 65 years old with multiple sclerosis. Each CDR3 is given with its conserved first and last residue. A D gene is named only where the DNA matches it firmly. A clone size is listed for some rows: how often the clone was seen (once, few, many), or a class if it is expanded.

D	size	V	J	DNA	CDR3
NA	many	TRBV12-3/TRBV12-4	TRBJ1-1	TGTGCCAGCTCCCTTCGGGGCTTTTACACTGAAGCTTTCTTT	CASSLRGFYTEAFF
TRBD1	many	TRBV9	TRBJ1-3	TGTGCCAGCAGCCCATGGACAGGGGGCTCTGGAAACACCATATATTTT	CASSPWTGGSGNTIYF
NA	many	TRBV5-1	TRBJ1-2	TGCGCCAGCAGCTTGTATCCGGAGTTTAACTATGGCTACACCTTC	CASSLYPEFNYGYTF
NA	many	TRBV7-2	TRBJ2-5	TGTGCCAGCAGCTTAGAGGGGGGCTTCGAGGAGACCCAGTACTTC	CASSLEGGFEETQYF
NA	NA	TRBV7-9	TRBJ1-1	TGTGCCAGCAGCCGGATCGGGGGGGACAACACTGAAGCTTTCTTT	CASSRIGGDNTEAFF
NA	few	TRBV7-9	TRBJ1-2	TGTGCCAGCAGCTTATGGGCAGTGAACTATGGCTACACCTTC	CASSLWAVNYGYTF
NA	many	TRBV20-1	TRBJ1-1	TGCGGGGGGAGCCAGACGCTCACTGAAGCTTTCTTT	CGGSQTLTEAFF
NA	many	TRBV6-6	TRBJ2-5	TGTGCCAGCAGTATCAGGGGCAGGGAGACCCAGTACTTC	CASSIRGRETQYF
NA	many	TRBV7-2	TRBJ2-5	TGTGCCAGCAGCTTGAACGGGGGCCCGCCGGGGGCCCAGTACTTC	CASSLNGGPPGAQYF
NA	NA	TRBV5-1	TRBJ2-3	TGCGCCAGCAGCCAGGGAATTCGCACAGATACGCAGTATTTT	CASSQGIRTDTQYF
TRBD1	many	TRBV20-1	TRBJ2-7	TGCAGTGCTCAATCGGGACAGGGGACCTACGAGCAGTACTTC	CSAQSGQGTYEQYF
NA	many	TRBV2	TRBJ2-7	TGTGCCAGCAATCCGGACAGATTTTTAGGGGAGCAGTACTTC	CASNPDRFLGEQYF
NA	many	TRBV7-2	TRBJ2-1	TGTGCCAGCAGCACCACGGCAAGCTCCTACAATGAGCAGTTCTTC	CASSTTASSYNEQFF
NA	many	TRBV20-1	TRBJ2-7	TGCAGTGCTAGCGGACACCTCTCCTACGAGCAGTACTTC	CSASGHLSYEQYF
NA	many	TRBV6-6	TRBJ2-3	TGTGCCACCGGACCAACAGATACGCAGTATTTT	CATGPTDTQYF
TRBD2	many	TRBV20-1	TRBJ2-3	TGCAGTGCTAGGTCAGCGGGGCATGATACGCAGTATTTT	CSARSAGHDTQYF
NA	many	TRBV6-5	TRBJ1-5	TGTGCCACCGCGGGGGGTCATAGCAATCAGCCCCAGCATTTT	CATAGGHSNQPQHF
NA	many	TRBV5-1	TRBJ2-3	TGCGCCAGCAGCCTGACGAATACGCAGTATTTT	CASSLTNTQYF
NA	many	TRBV7-2	TRBJ2-5	TGTGCCACCGGAGACGGGAGGACCCAGTACTTC	CATGDGRTQYF
NA	many	TRBV6-1	TRBJ2-7	TGTGCCAGCAGTGATTACGAGCAGTACTTC	CASSDYEQYF
NA	many	TRBV3-1	TRBJ2-1	TGTGCCAGCAGCCAACGAGTGACGGGCGCCCACAATGAGCAGTTCTTC	CASSQRVTGAHNEQFF
TRBD1	many	TRBV20-1	TRBJ2-5	TGCAGTGCTAGTAAACAGGGGGCGGGAGAGACCCAGTACTTC	CSASKQGAGETQYF
NA	many	TRBV12-3/TRBV12-4	TRBJ1-2	TGTGCCAGCATCCGAGCTAACTATGGCTACACCTTC	CASIRANYGYTF
NA	many	TRBV20-1	TRBJ2-7	TGCAGTGCTCAACACCGGGCGAGGAGCTCCTACGAGCAGTACTTC	CSAQHRARSSYEQYF
NA	many	TRBV14	TRBJ1-2	TGTGCCAGCAGCCAATTCCAAAACAGGGTTAGCTATGGCTACACCTTC	CASSQFQNRVSYGYTF
TRBD2	many	TRBV28	TRBJ2-1	TGTGCCAGCCAGACTAGCGGGGTATACAATGAGCAGTTCTTC	CASQTSGVYNEQFF
NA	many	TRBV10-3	TRBJ1-4	TGTGCCATCAGTGAGTCGATGGGGACTGGACGTGAAAAACTGTTTTTT	CAISESMGTGREKLFF
TRBD2	many	TRBV7-8	TRBJ2-3	TGTGCCAGCAGCGCCCCGGAAGAAGGGACTACAAACCAGATGCAGTATTTT	CASSAPEEGTTNQMQYF
NA	few	TRBV10-2	TRBJ1-5	TGCGCCAGCAGTGAGTTCGGGAATAGCAATCAGCCCCAGCATTTT	CASSEFGNSNQPQHF